Shown below are 19 T cell receptor beta chains from a single sample sequenced in a study of blood T cell repertoires in COVID-19. The table came from immunoSEQ multiplex PCR; TCRdb's copy has only in-frame clones and leaves some out. The repertoire holds over 300,000 clones, with roughly 90% as singletons. Input material: peripheral blood. These receptors all come from a man between 18 and 29 years old who had recovered from COVID-19.

The chain employs TRBV19 and TRBJ1-5; TRBD1 matches at 9 bases. CDR3 length: 15 residues. The J segment lost 5 bases and the V segment lost 5 bases, leaving 7 bases of the junction unmatched. The germline CDR1 and CDR2 sequences are LNHDA and SQIVND (reference sequence). In nucleotides, the CDR3 is TGTGCCAGTAGTTCAGCCGGGACAGGGTATCAGCCCCAGCATTTT. This sequence encodes CASSSAGTGYQPQHF.

The CDR3 is CASSPQGPFMGGTEAFF. The CDR3 bases are TGTGCCAGCTCACCACAGGGGCCCTTTATGGGAGGGACTGAAGCTTTCTTT. The genes are TRBV18 and TRBJ1-1, with D possibly being TRBD1 (5 bases). The germline V gene encodes CDR1 KGHSH and CDR2 LQKENI. The CDR3 is 17 amino acids. Trimming cost V 1 base and J 5 bases, with 20 bases left between them.

V and J are TRBV19 and TRBJ2-5, with 9 bases matching TRBD2. V lost 5 bases, J lost 5 bases, and 12 bases stayed unmatched. CDR1 LNHDA and CDR2 SQIVND come from the germline V gene (reference sequence). The CDR3 has 16 residues. The CDR3 nucleotides read TGTGCCAGTAGTGACGGGACTAGCCTAATGTCCGAGACCCAGTACTTC. Protein sequence: CASSDGTSLMSETQYF.

This rearrangement joins TRBV7-9 to TRBJ2-1, with D maybe TRBD2 (6 bases). The CDR3 length is 13 residues. Germline CDR1 SEHNR, CDR2 FQNEAQ (reference sequence). Trimming removed 5 bases at V and 8 bases at J, with 13 bases between. As DNA, the CDR3 is TGTGCCAGCAGCGTCGGGGGAGCCGATGAGCAGTTCTTC. This translates into CASSVGGADEQFF.

The J gene is TRBJ1-4, the V gene TRBV6-5; 9 positions match TRBD1. With V trimmed by 4 bases and J by 7 bases, 7 bases remained unmatched. Germline V CDR1 and CDR2: MNHEY, SVGAGI. This CDR3 spans 15 amino acids. DNA of the CDR3: TGTGCCAGCAGTTCATGGGACAGGGCCGGTGAAAAACTGTTTTTT. Protein sequence: CASSSWDRAGEKLFF.

The genes are TRBV6-6 and TRBJ2-2; maybe TRBD1 (6 bases). The CDR3 has 13 residues. Germline loops: CDR1 MNHNY, CDR2 SVGAGI (reference sequence). Trimming took off 6 bases at V and 6 bases at J, with 11 bases between the two ends. CDR3: CASSQQGAGELFF. The CDR3 DNA is TGTGCCAGCAGCCAACAGGGCGCCGGGGAGCTGTTTTTT.

The V call is TRBV11-1, the J call TRBJ2-1, with D maybe TRBD2 (5 bases). The CDR3 length is 13 residues. In germline, CDR1 is SGHAT, CDR2 FQDESV (reference sequence). The ends were cut back, 1 base at V and 10 bases at J, with 11 bases in the middle. The CDR3 reads CASSLVSGYEQFF. The CDR3 coding sequence is TGTGCCAGCAGCTTAGTTTCGGGGTACGAGCAGTTCTTC.

The chain recombines TRBV5-1 with TRBJ2-7; 13 bases are shared with TRBD2. Germline loops: CDR1 SGHRS, CDR2 YFSETQ. V shed 5 bases, J shed 4 bases, and the junction held 3 bases outside the gene matches. The CDR3 length is 14 residues. CDR3 nucleotides: TGCGCCAGCAGGTGGACTAGCGGGAGTTACGAGCAGTACTTC. Its protein product is CASRWTSGSYEQYF.

The chain uses TRBV27 and TRBJ2-2, with 7 bases lining up with TRBD1. CDR3 length equals 14 residues. J lost 5 bases, V lost 7 bases, and 7 bases had no gene match. Germline values: CDR1 MNHEY, CDR2 SMNVEV (reference sequence). CDR3 sequence: CASKTGVGTGELFF. The CDR3 bases are TGTGCCAGCAAAACAGGGGTGGGGACCGGGGAGCTGTTTTTT.

The chain has TRBV24-1 and TRBJ2-1; 8 nucleotides line up with TRBD2. Looked up from germline, CDR1 is KGHDR and CDR2 is SFDVKD. The CDR3 is made up of 16 amino acids. J was trimmed by 2 bases and V by 3 bases; bases with no gene match: 5. In DNA, the CDR3 is TGTGCCACCAGTGATGGCGGACTAGCACCCTACAATGAGCAGTTCTTC. Protein: CATSDGGLAPYNEQFF.

V gene TRBV7-9 combines with J gene TRBJ2-3; 8 nucleotides align to TRBD1. Germline values: CDR1 SEHNR, CDR2 FQNEAQ (reference sequence). This CDR3 has 16 amino acids. V lost 2 bases and J lost 5; bases outside the gene matches: 9. In DNA, the CDR3 is TGTGCCAGCAGCTTATCGCAGGGGGCTCTCAAAGATACGCAGTATTTT. Its protein is CASSLSQGALKDTQYF.

The chain has TRBV9 and TRBJ2-2; a possible D gene is TRBD1 (6 bases). Looked up from germline, CDR1 is SGDLS and CDR2 is YYNGEE. The CDR3 spans 16 residues. V gave up 0 bases and J gave up 0 bases, with 9 bases separating them. The CDR3 coding sequence is TGTGCCAGCAGCGTAGGGTGGACAGCGAACACCGGGGAGCTGTTTTTT. Its protein product is CASSVGWTANTGELFF.

The rearrangement joins TRBV10-3 to TRBJ1-1, with TRBD1 matching 7 bases. Trimming took 4 bases from V and 1 from J; bases not matched to a gene: 3. The CDR3 has 14 residues. Germline V gene lookup returns CDR1 ENHRY and CDR2 SYGVKD. In DNA form, the CDR3 reads TGTGCCATCAGTGGGACAGGTCAGAACACTGAAGCTTTCTTT. Protein sequence: CAISGTGQNTEAFF.

The chain employs TRBV6-5 and TRBJ2-7, with D maybe TRBD1 (6 bases). Germline V gene lookup returns CDR1 MNHEY and CDR2 SVGAGI. Trimming stripped 3 bases from V and 4 bases from J, with 16 bases between. The CDR3 is 15 residues long. CDR3 in amino acids: CASSYGIGRGYEQYF. The CDR3 DNA is TGTGCCAGCAGTTATGGTATTGGCAGGGGATACGAGCAGTACTTC.

This rearrangement joins TRBV30 to TRBJ2-2; TRBD2 matches 9 bases. The CDR3 contains 15 residues. V shed 3 bases, J shed 3 bases, and the junction held 5 bases outside the gene matches. The germline gives CDR1 GTSNPN, CDR2 SVGIG (reference sequence). The DNA for the CDR3 is TGTGCCTGGAGGGTGGCGGGAGGGTACACCGGGGAGCTGTTTTTT. It translates to CAWRVAGGYTGELFF.

In this sample, this clone turned up once. The chain has TRBV6-5 and TRBJ1-6, with D hard to call. Per germline, CDR1 MNHEY and CDR2 SVGAGI. Trimming removed 7 bases from V and 3 bases from J, with 7 bases in between. This CDR3 is 13 amino acids long. The CDR3 sequence is CASKEDYNSPLHF. CDR3 coding DNA: TGTGCCAGCAAGGAGGACTATAATTCACCCCTCCACTTT.

This rearrangement joins TRBV19 to TRBJ1-1; D is perhaps TRBD1 (5 bases). The V end lost 3 bases, the J end lost 1 base, and 12 bases lay between the germline ends. CDR3 length equals 15 residues. CDR1 LNHDA and CDR2 SQIVND come from the germline V gene (reference sequence). In DNA, the CDR3 is TGTGCCAGTAGTATGACGGGGAGGGGGAACACTGAAGCTTTCTTT. This codes for CASSMTGRGNTEAFF.

The rearrangement joins TRBV20-1 to TRBJ1-1; TRBD1 might be the D (5 bases). Germline V gives CDR1 DFQATT, CDR2 SNEGSKA (reference sequence). The CDR3 runs to 11 residues. V was shortened by 4 bases and J by 7 bases, with 10 bases between the two germline ends. CDR3 in DNA: TGCAGTGCTAAAGGGGCTTATGAAGCTTTCTTT. Encoded protein: CSAKGAYEAFF.

The CDR3 nucleotides are TGCGCCAGCAGCCGAAGCCGAGGCCCTCTAGCGGGGAGAGAATACGAGCAGTACTTC. This sequence encodes CASSRSRGPLAGREYEQYF. This chain joins TRBV4-1 and TRBJ2-7, with 9 bases matching TRBD2. Trimming removed 4 bases from V and 4 bases from J; junction bases left unmatched: 20. Germline CDR1 is MGHRA and CDR2 is YSYEKL. This CDR3 is built from 19 residues.